This is a list of T cell receptor beta chains from one sample in a study of PD-1 blockade in classical Hodgkin lymphoma. The assay was immunoSEQ multiplex PCR, and TCRdb's table has in-frame clones only and misses some. The table lists some 60,000 clones, 85% to 90% of them singletons. The sample was peripheral blood mononuclear cells (PBMCs), taken at baseline. These receptors came from a human donor with classical Hodgkin lymphoma. Both conserved end residues are part of each CDR3. Where a row states a size, it is once, few, many or the class of an expanded clone; other rows omit it.

V	J	size	CDR3
TRBV2	TRBJ2-7	NA	CASKGTPYEQYF
TRBV30	TRBJ2-1	NA	CAWSVGRATYNEQFF
TRBV15	TRBJ1-2	NA	CATSRPGQAAANYGYTF
TRBV10-2	TRBJ1-1	once	CASSTMNTEAFF
TRBV4-1	TRBJ2-1	NA	CASSQGYNEQFF
TRBV4-2	TRBJ2-1	NA	CASSHPDTSPEQFF
TRBV30	TRBJ1-2	NA	CARSGTAGGYTF
TRBV5-6	TRBJ2-7	NA	CASSTDLVEQYF
TRBV6-1	TRBJ1-1	NA	CASYRANTEAFF
TRBV7-3	TRBJ1-6	NA	CASSLNADRGSPLHF
TRBV2	TRBJ1-1	many	CASSENRAVNTEAFF
TRBV7-2	TRBJ1-2	many	CASSLITSLANYGYTF
TRBV6-5	TRBJ1-2	NA	CASSYIEGINYGYTF
TRBV29-1	TRBJ2-1	NA	CSVEGRTSEKISFF
TRBV7-9	TRBJ2-1	NA	CASSYGSSYNEQFF
TRBV5-4	TRBJ1-1	NA	CASRYHGQTGVNTEAFF
TRBV7-2	TRBJ2-1	NA	CASSMTVYNEQFF
TRBV9	TRBJ2-1	NA	CASSPLTDEQFF
TRBV5-4	TRBJ2-7	few	CASSPVGSSYEQYF
TRBV15	TRBJ1-2	NA	CATSREGSSYTF
TRBV29-1	TRBJ2-3	NA	CSASWPGGFTDTQYF
TRBV2	TRBJ1-6	NA	CASSMLDDSPLHF
TRBV6-6	TRBJ2-3	NA	CASSKPGTGSTDTQYF
TRBV25-1	TRBJ2-7	NA	CATGQGAYEQYF
TRBV6-4	TRBJ2-3	once	CASSEQGVAGDTQYF
TRBV28	TRBJ2-1	NA	CASSLGSGPNEQFF
TRBV27	TRBJ1-3	NA	CASSPTGAAFSGNTIYF
TRBV7-3	TRBJ2-5	NA	CASSLLGGSGVEETQYF
TRBV4-1	TRBJ1-2	NA	CASSPTGDRSLNYGYTF
TRBV7-8	TRBJ2-7	NA	CASSSITGGTLYEQYF
TRBV27	TRBJ2-7	NA	CACGPNYEQYF
TRBV7-8	TRBJ1-1	NA	CASSRTGDTEAFF
TRBV5-1	TRBJ2-5	once	CASSLGRKETQYF
TRBV6-5	TRBJ2-7	NA	CASSRRGSSYEQYF
TRBV6-1	TRBJ1-2	NA	CASSSFNYGYTF
TRBV6-1	TRBJ2-7	NA	CASSESYSYEQYF
TRBV5-6	TRBJ2-1	NA	CASSLEPNNEQFF
TRBV6-1	TRBJ1-1	NA	CASSDPGGRDTEAFF
TRBV4-1	TRBJ2-2	NA	CASSQSFIGGNTGELFF
TRBV18	TRBJ1-4	NA	CASSPAAGLEKLFF
TRBV10-3	TRBJ1-1	once	CAIRAGNTEAFF
TRBV27	TRBJ2-7	NA	CASRPHKGPYEQYF
TRBV6-1	TRBJ2-5	NA	CASSGGNRQETQYF
TRBV7-8	TRBJ2-3	NA	CASSLAESTDTQYF
TRBV19	TRBJ1-2	NA	CASTPQRSFRYGYTF
TRBV19	TRBJ2-1	NA	CASSTSGGTYNEQFF
TRBV5-1	TRBJ2-7	NA	CASSLDERGVSYEQYF
TRBV5-6	TRBJ1-2	NA	CASSSLPQGEGGYTF
TRBV12-5	TRBJ2-7	NA	CASGLPGGRNEQYF